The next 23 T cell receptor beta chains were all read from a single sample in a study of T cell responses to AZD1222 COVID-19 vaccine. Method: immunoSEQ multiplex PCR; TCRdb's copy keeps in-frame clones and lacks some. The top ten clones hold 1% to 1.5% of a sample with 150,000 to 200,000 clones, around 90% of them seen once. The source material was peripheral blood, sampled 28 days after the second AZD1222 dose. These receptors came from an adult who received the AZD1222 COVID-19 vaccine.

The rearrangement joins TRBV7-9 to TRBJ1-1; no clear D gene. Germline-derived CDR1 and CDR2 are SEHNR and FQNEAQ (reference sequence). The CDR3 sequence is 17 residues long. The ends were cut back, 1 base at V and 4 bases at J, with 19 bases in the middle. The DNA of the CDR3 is TGTGCCAGCAGCTTAGGACGTGGAGGGCCTTGGATCACTGAAGCTTTCTTT. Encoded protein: CASSLGRGGPWITEAFF.

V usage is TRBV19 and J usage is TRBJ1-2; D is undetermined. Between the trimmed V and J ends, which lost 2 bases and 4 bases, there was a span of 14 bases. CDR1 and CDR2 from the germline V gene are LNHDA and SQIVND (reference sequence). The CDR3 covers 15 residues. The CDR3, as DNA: TGTGCCAGTAGTATACCCGAAATATCGAGCTATGGCTACACCTTC. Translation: CASSIPEISSYGYTF.

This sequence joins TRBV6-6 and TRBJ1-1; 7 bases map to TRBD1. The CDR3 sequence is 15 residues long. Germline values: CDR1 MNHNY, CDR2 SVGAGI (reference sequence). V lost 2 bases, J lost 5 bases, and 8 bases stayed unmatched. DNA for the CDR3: TGTGCCAGCAGTTACACCCAAGGGGGCTGGACTGAAGCTTTCTTT. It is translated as CASSYTQGGWTEAFF.

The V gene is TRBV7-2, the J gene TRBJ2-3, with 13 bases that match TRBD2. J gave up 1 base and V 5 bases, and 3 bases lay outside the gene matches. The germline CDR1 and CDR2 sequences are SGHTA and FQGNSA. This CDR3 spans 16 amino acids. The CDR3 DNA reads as TGTGCCAGCAGCCAAGGACTAGCGGGGGGCACAGATACGCAGTATTTT. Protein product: CASSQGLAGGTDTQYF.

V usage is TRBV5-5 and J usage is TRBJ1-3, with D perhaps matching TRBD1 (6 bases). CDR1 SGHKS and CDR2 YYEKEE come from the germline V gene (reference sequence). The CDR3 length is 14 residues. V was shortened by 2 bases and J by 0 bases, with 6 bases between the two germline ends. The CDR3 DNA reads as TGTGCCAGCAGCTTACAGGGCTCTGGAAACACCATATATTTT. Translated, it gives CASSLQGSGNTIYF.

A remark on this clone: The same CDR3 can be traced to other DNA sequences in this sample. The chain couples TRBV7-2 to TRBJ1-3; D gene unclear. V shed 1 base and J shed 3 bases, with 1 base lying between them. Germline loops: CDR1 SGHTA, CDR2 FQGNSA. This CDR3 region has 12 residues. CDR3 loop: CASSLGGNTIYF. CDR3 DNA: TGTGCCAGCAGCTTAGGTGGAAACACCATATATTTT.

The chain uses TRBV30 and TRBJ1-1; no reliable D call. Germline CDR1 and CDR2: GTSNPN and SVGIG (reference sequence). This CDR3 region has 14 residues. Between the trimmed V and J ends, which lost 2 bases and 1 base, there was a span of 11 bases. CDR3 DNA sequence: TGTGCCTGGAGTCCGACACTTGGGAACACTGAAGCTTTCTTT. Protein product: CAWSPTLGNTEAFF.

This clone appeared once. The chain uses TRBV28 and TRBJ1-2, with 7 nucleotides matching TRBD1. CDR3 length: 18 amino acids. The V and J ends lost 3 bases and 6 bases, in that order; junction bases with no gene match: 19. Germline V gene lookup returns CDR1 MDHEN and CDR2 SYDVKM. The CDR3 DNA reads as TGTGCCAGCAGTTTCAAGGGGGCAGGGGAAGGAGGCTCTCATGGCTACACCTTC. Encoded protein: CASSFKGAGEGGSHGYTF.

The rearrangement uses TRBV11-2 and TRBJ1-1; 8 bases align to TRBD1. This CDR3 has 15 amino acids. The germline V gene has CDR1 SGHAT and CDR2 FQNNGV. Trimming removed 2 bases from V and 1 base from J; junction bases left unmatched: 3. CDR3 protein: CASSLTQGGNTEAFF. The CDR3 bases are TGTGCCAGCAGCTTAACACAGGGGGGGAACACTGAAGCTTTCTTT.

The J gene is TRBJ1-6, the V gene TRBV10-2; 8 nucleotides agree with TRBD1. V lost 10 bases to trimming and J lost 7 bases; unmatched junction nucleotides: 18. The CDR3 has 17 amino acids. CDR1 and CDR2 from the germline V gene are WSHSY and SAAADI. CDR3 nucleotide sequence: TGCGCCACCACGGGACAGGCTAATTTAATGGGGAATTCACCCCTCCACTTT. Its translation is CATTGQANLMGNSPLHF.

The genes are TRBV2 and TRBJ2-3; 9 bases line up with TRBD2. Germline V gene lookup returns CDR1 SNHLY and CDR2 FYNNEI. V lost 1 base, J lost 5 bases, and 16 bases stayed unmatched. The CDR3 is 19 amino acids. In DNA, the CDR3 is TGTGCCAGCAGTGAAGATGGACCCCTGGGCGGGGGGGCGAGAGATACGCAGTATTTT. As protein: CASSEDGPLGGGARDTQYF.

The CDR3 loop is CASSLGTARPLHF. The CDR3 DNA is TGTGCCAGCAGTCTCGGGACAGCCCGCCCCCTCCACTTT. The chain recombines TRBV6-5 with TRBJ1-6, with 7 bases identical to TRBD1. V gave up 5 bases and J gave up 13 bases; unmatched junction bases: 8. The CDR3 totals 13 residues. Germline CDR1 and CDR2: MNHEY and SVGAGI.

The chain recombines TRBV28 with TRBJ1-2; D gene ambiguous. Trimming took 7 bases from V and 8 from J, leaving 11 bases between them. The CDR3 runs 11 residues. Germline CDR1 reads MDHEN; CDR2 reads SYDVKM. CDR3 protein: CASTSLLGYTF. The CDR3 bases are TGTGCCAGCACCTCCCTTCTCGGCTACACCTTC.

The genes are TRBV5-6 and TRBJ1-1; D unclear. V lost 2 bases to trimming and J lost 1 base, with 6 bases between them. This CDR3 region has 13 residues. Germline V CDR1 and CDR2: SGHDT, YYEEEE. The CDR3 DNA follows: TGTGCCAGCAGCTTCGGGAGGAACACTGAAGCTTTCTTT. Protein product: CASSFGRNTEAFF.

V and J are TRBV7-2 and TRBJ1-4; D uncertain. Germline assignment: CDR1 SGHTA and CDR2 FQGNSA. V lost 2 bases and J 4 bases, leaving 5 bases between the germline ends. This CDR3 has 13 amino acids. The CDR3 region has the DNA TGTGCCAGCAGCTTAATATTTAATGAAAAACTGTTTTTT. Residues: CASSLIFNEKLFF.

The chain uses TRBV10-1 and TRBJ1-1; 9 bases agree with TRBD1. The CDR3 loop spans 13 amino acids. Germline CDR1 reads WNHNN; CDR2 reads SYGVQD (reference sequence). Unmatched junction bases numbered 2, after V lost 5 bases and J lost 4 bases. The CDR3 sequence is CASSQDRGTEAFF. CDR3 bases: TGCGCCAGCAGTCAGGACAGGGGCACTGAAGCTTTCTTT.

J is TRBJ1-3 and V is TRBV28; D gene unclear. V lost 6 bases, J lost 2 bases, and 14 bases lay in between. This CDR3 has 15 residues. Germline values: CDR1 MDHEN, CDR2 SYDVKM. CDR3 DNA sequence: TGTGCCAGCAGATCCACCTCGACCGCTGGAAACACCATATATTTT. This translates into CASRSTSTAGNTIYF.

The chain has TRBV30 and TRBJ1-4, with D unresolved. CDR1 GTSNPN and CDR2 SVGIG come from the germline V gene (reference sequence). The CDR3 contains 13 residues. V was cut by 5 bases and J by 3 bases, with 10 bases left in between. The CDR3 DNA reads TGTGCCTGGTCGGAGATGGCTAATGAAAAACTGTTTTTT. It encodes CAWSEMANEKLFF.

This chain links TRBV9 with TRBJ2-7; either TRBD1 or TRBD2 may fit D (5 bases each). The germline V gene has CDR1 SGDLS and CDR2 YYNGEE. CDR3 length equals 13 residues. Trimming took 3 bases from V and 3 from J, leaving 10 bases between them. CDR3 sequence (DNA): TGTGCCAGCAGCGGCCGGGACGACTACGAGCAGTACTTC. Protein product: CASSGRDDYEQYF.

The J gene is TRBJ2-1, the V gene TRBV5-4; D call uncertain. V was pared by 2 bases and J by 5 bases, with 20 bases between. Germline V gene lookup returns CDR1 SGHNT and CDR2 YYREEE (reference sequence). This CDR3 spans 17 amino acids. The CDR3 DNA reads TGTGCCAGCAGCTTCGGCCCCGACCCTTTCATAAACAATGAGCAGTTCTTC. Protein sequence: CASSFGPDPFINNEQFF. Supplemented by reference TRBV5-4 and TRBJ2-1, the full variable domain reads ETGVTQSPTHLIKTRGQQVTLRCSSQSGHNTVSWYQQALGQGPQFIFQYYREEENGRGNFPPRFSGLQFPNYSSELNVNALELDDSALYLCASSFGPDPFINNEQFFGPGTRLTVL.

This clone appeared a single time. The CDR3: CASSQDWSLDQPQHF. Written as DNA, the CDR3 is TGTGCCAGCAGCCAAGATTGGAGTCTCGATCAGCCCCAGCATTTT. The rearrangement uses TRBV4-2 and TRBJ1-5; D gene uncertain. The V end was cut by 0 bases, the J end by 5 bases, with 11 bases between. The V gene's germline CDR1 is LGHNA and CDR2 YNFKEQ. This CDR3 region has 15 residues.

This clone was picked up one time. This CDR3 reads CASSGVSGISEQFF. The CDR3 coding sequence is TGTGCCAGCAGCGGGGTTAGCGGAATCAGTGAGCAGTTCTTC. J is TRBJ2-1 and V is TRBV9; maybe TRBD2 (6 bases). V was clipped by 3 bases and J by 9 bases, with 16 bases between them. The CDR3 is 14 amino acids. CDR1 SGDLS and CDR2 YYNGEE come from the germline V gene. The variable domain in full, with the rest retrieved from reference TRBV9 and TRBJ2-1, is DSGVTQTPKHLITATGQRVTLRCSPRSGDLSVYWYQQSLDQGLQFLIQYYNGEERAKGNILERFSAQQFPDLHSELNLSSLELGDSALYFCASSGVSGISEQFFGPGTRLTVL.

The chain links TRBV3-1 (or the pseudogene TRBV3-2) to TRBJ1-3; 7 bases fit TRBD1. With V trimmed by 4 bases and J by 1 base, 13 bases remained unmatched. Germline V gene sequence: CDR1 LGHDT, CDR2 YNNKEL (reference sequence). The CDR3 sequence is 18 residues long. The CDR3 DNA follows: TGTGCCAGCAGCCCTCCTGATCAGACAGGGAAATCTGGAAACACCATATATTTT. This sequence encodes CASSPPDQTGKSGNTIYF.